This TCR beta chain appears in the sequencing data of a study of blood T cell repertoires in COVID-19. The CDR3 is made up of 14 amino acids. The V and J ends lost 6 bases and 3 bases, in that order; junction bases with no gene match: 7. Germline CDR1 is SGHDN and CDR2 is FVKESK. Some clones are missing from TCRdb's copy, which holds only in-frame ones; the method was immunoSEQ multiplex PCR. Seen here are fewer than 150,000 clones, 55% to 75% observed once, and the top ten hold roughly 0.86%. The material sequenced was peripheral blood. The source is a human donor with acute or convalescent COVID-19. The donor label of this sample is uncertain. The chain couples TRBV14 to TRBJ2-7, with 8 positions matching TRBD2. CDR3 DNA: TGTGCCAGCAGTCGACTAGCGAAGGACTACGAGCAGTACTTC. This codes for CASSRLAKDYEQYF. The full variable domain, its missing parts supplied by reference TRBV14 and TRBJ2-7, is EAGVTQFPSHSVIEKGQTVTLRCDPISGHDNLYWYRRVMGKEIKFLLHFVKESKQDESGMPNNRFLAERTGGTYSTLKVQPAELEDSGVYFCASSRLAKDYEQYFGPGTRLTVT.